This entry lists 2 T cell receptor beta chains sequenced from one sample in a study of control samples from healthy donors and cancer patients. Sequencing used immunoSEQ multiplex PCR; TCRdb keeps in-frame clones, though not all of them. This sample yields just under 60,000 clones, of which roughly 90% are seen a single time; 1.5% to 2% belongs to the top ten. Source material: PBMCs. These receptors came from a man aged 40-50 years with colorectal cancer.

V is TRBV11-2 and J is TRBJ2-7; possible D gene TRBD1, 7 bases. The germline V and J ends were trimmed by 5 bases and 7 bases, with 24 bases remaining between them. This CDR3 region has 16 residues. CDR1 is SGHAT, CDR2 FQNNGV, per germline. The CDR3 coding sequence is TGTGCCAGCAGCCCCAGGGGGGTCAGGGTCAAATGGGAGCAGTACTTC. Residues: CASSPRGVRVKWEQYF.

This chain uses TRBV15 with TRBJ1-1, with 9 bases identical to TRBD1. CDR1 and CDR2 from the germline V gene are LNHNV and YYDKDF (reference sequence). The CDR3 is 14 residues long. Germline trimming cut 3 bases from V and 6 bases from J; bases unmatched to any gene: 5. The CDR3: CATSRRGQGAEAFF. The CDR3 coding sequence is TGTGCCACCAGCAGGAGGGGACAGGGAGCTGAAGCTTTCTTT.